A selection of T cell receptor beta chains follows, all from one sample in a study of CD8+ T cells in alopecia areata. TCRdb keeps only in-frame clones here, not all; method: immunoSEQ multiplex PCR. Of about 120,000 clones listed, around 53% were seen once; the top ten hold more than 10%. This specimen consisted of CD8+ T cells sorted from blood, obtained at week 24, from a patient treated with tofacitinib. Receptors were obtained from a human donor with alopecia areata. The CDR3 runs from the conserved cysteine through the conserved F or W. Fields, in order: V gene, J gene, clone size, D gene, CDR3 protein. The D gene is left open where the match is weak. Part of the rows lack a size; the others show once, few, many or a class for expanded clones.

TRBV6-4,TRBJ2-2,few,NA,CASSDSGTAGELFF
TRBV13,TRBJ1-1,few,NA,CASSLLITEAFF
TRBV4-2,TRBJ2-7,few,NA,CASSEFRDSYEQYF
TRBV29-1,TRBJ1-1,NA,NA,CSDAANTEAFF
TRBV6-5,TRBJ2-3,NA,NA,CASSYGGFTDTQYF
TRBV6-6,TRBJ1-4,NA,NA,CASMARANEKLFF
TRBV27,TRBJ1-2,NA,NA,CASSLTGSSYGYTF
TRBV29-1,TRBJ2-7,NA,NA,CSVEGLEGTVYEQYF
TRBV4-3,TRBJ1-4,NA,TRBD1,CASSQEWQGALREKLFF
TRBV2,TRBJ2-1,NA,NA,CASSGAVSYNEQFF
TRBV19,TRBJ1-2,NA,TRBD1,CASRLGTGYGYTF
TRBV10-3,TRBJ2-7,NA,NA,CAISEGRTYEQYF
TRBV13,TRBJ2-3,few,TRBD1,CASSTTGGLGTDTQYF
TRBV7-6,TRBJ2-7,NA,NA,CASSLDHSAAADKQYF
TRBV11-2,TRBJ1-5,once,NA,CASSLAYGEGPQHF
TRBV13,TRBJ1-4,NA,NA,CASSLSVASEKLFF